Below are 18 T cell receptor beta chains sequenced from a single sample in a study of blood T cell repertoires in COVID-19. Produced via immunoSEQ multiplex PCR; TCRdb's table is partial and in-frame only. This table holds a few hundred thousand clones, roughly 87% found once. Sequencing was done on a sample of PBMCs or T cells enriched from blood (not recorded which). The source of these receptors is a woman between 50 and 59 years old who had recovered from COVID-19.

Only a few counts were recorded for this clone. V and J are TRBV19 and TRBJ1-1; TRBD1 agrees at 7 bases. The CDR3 length is 14 residues. The germline V gene has CDR1 LNHDA and CDR2 SQIVND (reference sequence). V lost 6 bases and J lost 7; bases outside the gene matches: 11. CDR3: CASSTGQERYEAFF. The DNA of the CDR3 is TGTGCCAGTAGCACCGGACAGGAGAGATATGAAGCTTTCTTT.

This clone was seen only a few times. The chain links TRBV2 to TRBJ1-6; no definite D call. The V gene lost 7 bases and the J gene lost 10 bases, with 14 bases spanning the gap. This CDR3 spans 13 amino acids. Germline values: CDR1 SNHLY, CDR2 FYNNEI. The CDR3 coding sequence is TGTGCCAGCAATGGAGGGAGAGGATCACCCCTCCACTTT. It is translated as CASNGGRGSPLHF.

The chain employs TRBV6-6 and TRBJ2-7; TRBD2 aligns across 9 bases. The CDR3 extends over 16 amino acids. Trimming at V came to 6 bases and at J to 4 bases, leaving 13 bases not matched to a gene. CDR1 is MNHNY, CDR2 SVGAGI, per germline (reference sequence). DNA of the CDR3: TGTGCCAGCAGCCCTTCCACTAGCGGGCGGCGGTACGAGCAGTACTTC. This translates into CASSPSTSGRRYEQYF.

A remark on this clone: Other DNA sequences in the same sample also yield this CDR3. DNA of the CDR3: TGCGCCAGCAGCTTGGGACAGGGATGGACTGAAGCTTTCTTT. As protein: CASSLGQGWTEAFF. V and J are TRBV5-1 and TRBJ1-1, with 7 positions matching TRBD1. The V segment lost 0 bases and the J segment 5 bases; nucleotides outside the gene matches: 4. The germline V gene encodes CDR1 SGHRS and CDR2 YFSETQ. The CDR3 has 14 residues.

The chain combines TRBV5-4 with TRBJ1-6; 8 bases agree with TRBD1. V trimming: 3 bases; J trimming: 10 bases; junction bases outside the gene matches: 9. The CDR3 totals 15 residues. The germline V gene has CDR1 SGHNT and CDR2 YYREEE (reference sequence). CDR3: CASSSLGQAVSPLHF. CDR3 nucleotide sequence: TGTGCCAGCAGCTCACTGGGACAGGCGGTCTCACCCCTCCACTTT.

J is TRBJ1-2 and V is TRBV5-1; no clear D. The CDR3 has 12 amino acids. V was clipped by 0 bases and J by 6 bases, with 6 bases between them. The germline CDR1 and CDR2 sequences are SGHRS and YFSETQ. The CDR3 protein is CASSLGGDGYTF. DNA for the CDR3: TGCGCCAGCAGCTTGGGCGGGGATGGCTACACCTTC. Complete variable domain (other parts from reference TRBV5-1 and TRBJ1-2): KAGVTQTPRYLIKTRGQQVTLSCSPISGHRSVSWYQQTPGQGLQFLFEYFSETQRNKGNFPGRFSGRQFSNSRSEMNVSTLELGDSALYLCASSLGGDGYTFGSGTRLTVV.

This clone appeared a few times. The CDR3 region is CASSPGQGSTNEKLFF. DNA for the CDR3: TGTGCCAGCAGCCCCGGACAGGGGTCAACTAATGAAAAACTGTTTTTT. This chain links TRBV11-3 with TRBJ1-4, with 9 bases matching TRBD1. V was pared by 5 bases and J by 0 bases, with 4 bases of the junction left unmatched. Germline V CDR1 and CDR2: SGHNT, YENEEA. The CDR3 length is 16 residues.

This clone was recorded only once. The chain joins TRBV27 to TRBJ2-3; D gene ambiguous. V dropped 5 bases and J dropped 3 bases, with 30 bases sitting between them. CDR1 is MNHEY and CDR2 is SMNVEV in the germline V gene (reference sequence). The CDR3 totals 20 residues. The DNA for the CDR3 is TGTGCCAGCAGTCCCGCGTCACTACCCCCCTGGTCAGCATTAACAGATACGCAGTATTTT. It translates to CASSPASLPPWSALTDTQYF.

The chain uses TRBV19 and TRBJ1-1; a weak D match, TRBD1 (5 bases). Looked up from germline, CDR1 is LNHDA and CDR2 is SQIVND (reference sequence). Trimming cost V 8 bases and J 5 bases, with 18 bases left between them. This CDR3 has 14 amino acids. CDR3 protein: CASSSVRGETEAFF. Written as DNA, the CDR3 is TGTGCCAGTTCATCGGTGCGGGGGGAGACTGAAGCTTTCTTT. Combining the CDR3 with reference TRBV19 and TRBJ1-1 gives the whole variable domain DGGITQSPKYLFRKEGQNVTLSCEQNLNHDAMYWYRQDPGQGLRLIYYSQIVNDFQKGDIAEGYSVSREKKESFPLTVTSAQKNPTAFYLCASSSVRGETEAFFGQGTRLTVV.

This clone has a handful of counts. The rearrangement links TRBV14 to TRBJ1-3, with D tentatively TRBD1 (6 bases). There are 15 residues in the CDR3. The V and J ends lost 8 bases and 0 bases respectively, with 14 bases between them. Looked up from germline, CDR1 is SGHDN and CDR2 is FVKESK. The CDR3 reads CASGGGLSSGNTIYF. The DNA of the CDR3 is TGTGCCAGCGGCGGGGGCTTGAGCTCTGGAAACACCATATATTTT.

In its sample, this clone was seen many times. The rearrangement uses TRBV6-2 or TRBV6-3 and TRBJ2-1; 7 nucleotides align to TRBD2. The length of the CDR3 is 14 residues. The ends lost 0 bases at V and 8 bases at J; junction bases unmatched: 4. Germline V gene data show CDR1 as MNHEY and CDR2 as SVGEGT. The CDR3 DNA reads as TGTGCCAGCAGTTACTCGCGGGAGTTCGATGAGCAGTTCTTC. Its protein product is CASSYSREFDEQFF.

The J gene is TRBJ1-4, the V gene TRBV7-2; 9 bases are a match to TRBD1. The CDR3 length is 15 residues. The trim removed 5 bases at V and 2 bases at J, leaving 3 bases unmatched. Germline CDR1 reads SGHTA; CDR2 reads FQGNSA. The CDR3 coding sequence is TGTGCCAGCAGCCGCGACAGGGGGACTAATGAAAAACTGTTTTTT. Translating gives CASSRDRGTNEKLFF.

The gene calls are TRBV7-6 and TRBJ2-1; 12 bases are a match to TRBD2. This CDR3 comprises 17 residues. From germline, CDR1 is SGHVS and CDR2 FNYEAQ. The V segment lost 5 bases and the J segment 0 bases; nucleotides outside the gene matches: 5. The CDR3 protein is CASSPSTSGSSYNEQFF. The CDR3 DNA reads as TGTGCCAGCAGCCCCTCGACTAGCGGGAGCTCCTACAATGAGCAGTTCTTC.

The CDR3: CASSLVGDRDQPQHF. CDR3 nucleotide sequence: TGTGCCAGCAGCTTAGTAGGGGACAGGGATCAGCCCCAGCATTTT. The V and J genes are TRBV7-2 and TRBJ1-5, with TRBD1 matching 9 bases. Trimming removed 1 base from V and 5 bases from J; junction bases left unmatched: 3. This CDR3 has 15 amino acids. Germline CDR1 is SGHTA and CDR2 is FQGNSA.

Written as DNA, the CDR3 is TGCGCCAGCAGCCAAGCACTCAGGGACACAGATACGCAGTATTTT. Encoded protein: CASSQALRDTDTQYF. The gene calls are TRBV4-3 and TRBJ2-3; D is possibly TRBD1 (5 bases). From germline, CDR1 is LGHNA and CDR2 YSLEER. CDR3 size: 15 residues. The V end was cut by 1 base, the J end by 2 bases, with 10 bases between.

This clone was recorded only once. V is TRBV7-2 and J is TRBJ1-4; TRBD1 agrees at 12 bases. The germline CDR1 and CDR2 sequences are SGHTA and FQGNSA. The V and J ends lost 1 base and 11 bases, in that order; junction bases with no gene match: 8. This CDR3 has 16 amino acids. The CDR3 loop is CASSLVMGQGAQKLFF. In DNA, the CDR3 is TGTGCCAGCAGCTTAGTTATGGGACAGGGGGCCCAGAAACTGTTTTTT.

J is TRBJ1-2 and V is TRBV5-1, with TRBD1 identical over 8 bases. V lost 3 bases and J lost 6; bases outside the gene matches: 4. The CDR3 has 13 amino acids. CDR1 is SGHRS and CDR2 is YFSETQ in the germline V gene. CDR3 region: CASSWRTGNGYTF. The DNA for the CDR3 is TGCGCCAGCAGCTGGAGGACAGGGAATGGCTACACCTTC.

The rearrangement joins TRBV19 to TRBJ1-5, with D unresolved. CDR1 is LNHDA, CDR2 SQIVND, per germline (reference sequence). The CDR3 spans 12 residues. Between the trimmed V and J ends, which lost 5 bases and 7 bases, there was a span of 9 bases. The CDR3 DNA reads as TGTGCCAGTAGTCTAACTAACCAGCCCCAGCATTTT. It codes for CASSLTNQPQHF.